These 18 T cell receptor beta chains share one sample of origin, sequenced in a study of blood T cells in healthy people across ages. The second PCR ran about 6 to 11 cycles with a sample-barcoded 5' primer and J-beta primers. TCRdb reprocessed the 5' RACE reads via MiXCR and lists one record per CDR3 protein. The repertoire holds roughly 1,100,000 distinct CDR3 sequences, with approximately 26% as singletons. These same data were also listed under a study on T cells of mothers and their children.

Sequencing was done on a sample of blood. The receptors stem from a girl aged 2-10 years in good health.

The chain links TRBV7-3 to TRBJ2-6, with D unclear. The germline V gene encodes CDR1 SGHTA and CDR2 FQGTGA. The CDR3 is 17 amino acids. The ends were cut back, 1 base at V and 4 bases at J, with 14 bases in the middle. Here the CDR3 DNA reads TGTGCCAGCAGCTTAAGACCGTTCGGTACCGGGGCCAACGTCCTGACTTTC. Its translation is CASSLRPFGTGANVLTF.

The genes are TRBV3-1 and TRBJ2-7, with 7 bases lining up with TRBD1. The CDR3 loop spans 16 amino acids. Germline V CDR1 and CDR2: LGHDT, YNNKEL (reference sequence). V trimming: 4 bases; J trimming: 5 bases; junction bases outside the gene matches: 14. CDR3 sequence reads: CASSRFWDSASHEQYF. CDR3 nucleotide sequence: TGTGCCAGCAGCCGTTTCTGGGACAGTGCCTCTCACGAGCAGTACTTC.

About this clonotype itself: One base away lies a much larger clone, so this may be a sequencing read error. The gene calls are TRBV20-1 and TRBJ2-5, with 7 bases identical to TRBD2. Germline CDR1 reads DFQATT; CDR2 reads SNEGSKA (reference sequence). The CDR3 runs to 15 residues. CDR3 DNA: TGCAGTGTCCCCGCTCTTAGCGGGCCTCAAGAGACCCTGTACTTC. Its protein product is CSVPALSGPQETLYF.

CDR3 amino acids: CATSAGGADGYTF. CDR3 in DNA: TGTGCCACCAGCGCAGGGGGCGCGGATGGCTACACCTTC. This chain links TRBV15 with TRBJ1-2, with 8 nucleotides matching TRBD1. Trimming removed 5 bases from V and 6 bases from J; junction bases left unmatched: 5. The CDR3 length is 13 residues. Germline V gives CDR1 LNHNV, CDR2 YYDKDF (reference sequence).

V and J are TRBV7-2 and TRBJ2-5; D not resolved. Germline-derived CDR1 and CDR2 are SGHTA and FQGNSA. There are 12 residues in the CDR3. Between the trimmed V and J ends, which lost 5 bases and 5 bases, there was a span of 9 bases. In DNA form, the CDR3 reads TGTGCCAGCAGCCCCCAAAGGGAGACCCAGTACTTC. It encodes CASSPQRETQYF.

This clonotype was recorded only once. CDR3 protein: CASRLRVDTQYF. The CDR3 DNA reads TGTGCCAGCAGACTGAGAGTAGATACGCAGTATTTT. J is TRBJ2-3 and V is TRBV12-3 or TRBV12-4; no firm D call. CDR3 length equals 12 residues. The germline V and J ends were trimmed by 6 bases and 5 bases, with 9 bases remaining between them.

The V and J genes are TRBV20-1 and TRBJ1-6; TRBD1 might be the D (6 bases). The CDR3 totals 15 residues. Germline lookup yields CDR1 DFQATT and CDR2 SNEGSKA (reference sequence). V was pared by 3 bases and J by 2 bases, with 11 bases between. Here the CDR3 DNA reads TGCAGTGCTAGGTACAGGGCGGCCTATAATTCACCCCTCCACTTT. Translated, it gives CSARYRAAYNSPLHF.

This clonotype was picked up a small number of times. The chain has TRBV5-1 and TRBJ2-3; D gene uncertain. Trimming took 0 bases from V and 0 from J, leaving 11 bases between them. CDR1 and CDR2 (germline): SGHRS, YFSETQ. CDR3 length equals 16 residues. CDR3 DNA: TGCGCCAGCAGCTTGGGGCCCTTCCCTAGCACAGATACGCAGTATTTT. This codes for CASSLGPFPSTDTQYF.

This clonotype was counted only a few times. The rearrangement joins TRBV7-2 to TRBJ2-5, with TRBD2 matching over 9 bases. The CDR3 runs to 15 residues. V shed 5 bases and J 4 bases; nucleotides not matched to a gene: 8. Germline CDR1 and CDR2: SGHTA and FQGNSA. The CDR3 loop reads CASSNGGRAGETQYF. DNA for the CDR3: TGTGCCAGCAGCAACGGCGGGAGGGCCGGAGAGACCCAGTACTTC.

The chain has TRBV2 and TRBJ1-1; D ambiguous. The length of the CDR3 is 13 residues. V was pared by 6 bases and J by 0 bases, with 8 bases between. In germline, CDR1 is SNHLY, CDR2 FYNNEI. The CDR3 region is CASSTTLNTEAFF. The CDR3 DNA sequence: TGTGCCAGCAGCACGACATTGAACACTGAAGCTTTCTTT.

V gene TRBV7-2 combines with J gene TRBJ2-2, with D possibly TRBD1 on 5 matching bases. Trimming shortened V by 2 bases and J by 4 bases, and 14 bases separated the two germline ends. CDR3 length equals 16 residues. Germline values: CDR1 SGHTA, CDR2 FQGNSA. The CDR3 DNA follows: TGTGCCAGCAGCTTATCAGGGCACAGGCGCACCGGGGAGCTGTTTTTT. The encoded protein is CASSLSGHRRTGELFF.

J is TRBJ2-7 and V is TRBV20-1; 13 bases fit TRBD2. The CDR3 has 16 amino acids. V shed 0 bases, J shed 7 bases, and the junction held 9 bases outside the gene matches. Germline CDR1 is DFQATT and CDR2 is SNEGSKA (reference sequence). The CDR3 loop reads CSARDTSGGARGEQYF. The CDR3, as DNA: TGCAGTGCTAGAGATACTAGCGGGGGGGCCAGGGGTGAGCAGTACTTC.

The chain combines TRBV12-5 with TRBJ2-1; D not certain. This CDR3 region has 13 residues. V was pared by 0 bases and J by 8 bases, with 8 bases between. Germline V CDR1 and CDR2: LGHNT, FRNRAP. CDR3 sequence (DNA): TGTGCTAGTGGTTTGGTACCAGTCGATGAGCAGTTCTTC. Encoded protein: CASGLVPVDEQFF. Supplemented by reference TRBV12-5 and TRBJ2-1, the full variable domain reads DARVTQTPRHKVTEMGQEVTMRCQPILGHNTVFWYRQTMMQGLELLAYFRNRAPLDDSGMPKDRFSAEMPDATLATLKIQPSEPRDSAVYFCASGLVPVDEQFFGPGTRLTVL.

The gene calls are TRBV20-1 and TRBJ2-3, with 10 bases fitting TRBD2. The trim removed 4 bases at V and 3 bases at J, leaving 4 bases unmatched. CDR1 DFQATT and CDR2 SNEGSKA come from the germline V gene (reference sequence). This CDR3 comprises 14 residues. The CDR3 sequence is CSATGTSDTDTQYF. The CDR3 DNA is TGCAGTGCTACGGGGACTAGCGATACAGATACGCAGTATTTT.

This clonotype was detected a few times. The rearrangement joins TRBV4-1 to TRBJ2-1; TRBD2 aligns across 9 bases. J was trimmed by 8 bases and V by 0 bases; bases with no gene match: 8. The CDR3 consists of 16 residues. Germline CDR1 and CDR2: MGHRA and YSYEKL. The CDR3 DNA reads as TGCGCCAGCAGCCAAGAGAAGTTAGCGGGAGTCTATGAGCAGTTCTTC. Translation: CASSQEKLAGVYEQFF.

This clonotype has a handful of counts. V usage is TRBV7-2 and J usage is TRBJ1-5; D possibly corresponds to TRBD1 (6 bases). This CDR3 is 13 amino acids long. The V gene lost 5 bases and the J gene lost 5 bases, with 10 bases spanning the gap. Per the germline V gene, CDR1 is SGHTA and CDR2 is FQGNSA. In DNA, the CDR3 is TGTGCCAGCAGCATGAACAGGGATCAGCCCCAGCATTTT. The encoded protein is CASSMNRDQPQHF.

This clonotype was recorded a few times. V is TRBV5-1 and J is TRBJ2-5; 9 bases map to TRBD1. Germline trimming cut 5 bases from V and 3 bases from J; bases unmatched to any gene: 5. This CDR3 comprises 14 residues. CDR1 and CDR2 (germline): SGHRS, YFSETQ. The CDR3 DNA follows: TGCGCCAGCAGGTGGGGACAGGGTAAAGAGACCCAGTACTTC. Translation: CASRWGQGKETQYF.

This chain uses TRBV6-5 with TRBJ2-3; 8 bases are shared with TRBD2. The germline V gene has CDR1 MNHEY and CDR2 SVGAGI. The CDR3 loop spans 16 amino acids. The ends lost 2 bases at V and 1 base at J; junction bases unmatched: 5. Here the CDR3 reads CASSYGAGGGTDTQYF. The CDR3 coding sequence is TGTGCCAGCAGTTACGGGGCGGGAGGAGGCACAGATACGCAGTATTTT.